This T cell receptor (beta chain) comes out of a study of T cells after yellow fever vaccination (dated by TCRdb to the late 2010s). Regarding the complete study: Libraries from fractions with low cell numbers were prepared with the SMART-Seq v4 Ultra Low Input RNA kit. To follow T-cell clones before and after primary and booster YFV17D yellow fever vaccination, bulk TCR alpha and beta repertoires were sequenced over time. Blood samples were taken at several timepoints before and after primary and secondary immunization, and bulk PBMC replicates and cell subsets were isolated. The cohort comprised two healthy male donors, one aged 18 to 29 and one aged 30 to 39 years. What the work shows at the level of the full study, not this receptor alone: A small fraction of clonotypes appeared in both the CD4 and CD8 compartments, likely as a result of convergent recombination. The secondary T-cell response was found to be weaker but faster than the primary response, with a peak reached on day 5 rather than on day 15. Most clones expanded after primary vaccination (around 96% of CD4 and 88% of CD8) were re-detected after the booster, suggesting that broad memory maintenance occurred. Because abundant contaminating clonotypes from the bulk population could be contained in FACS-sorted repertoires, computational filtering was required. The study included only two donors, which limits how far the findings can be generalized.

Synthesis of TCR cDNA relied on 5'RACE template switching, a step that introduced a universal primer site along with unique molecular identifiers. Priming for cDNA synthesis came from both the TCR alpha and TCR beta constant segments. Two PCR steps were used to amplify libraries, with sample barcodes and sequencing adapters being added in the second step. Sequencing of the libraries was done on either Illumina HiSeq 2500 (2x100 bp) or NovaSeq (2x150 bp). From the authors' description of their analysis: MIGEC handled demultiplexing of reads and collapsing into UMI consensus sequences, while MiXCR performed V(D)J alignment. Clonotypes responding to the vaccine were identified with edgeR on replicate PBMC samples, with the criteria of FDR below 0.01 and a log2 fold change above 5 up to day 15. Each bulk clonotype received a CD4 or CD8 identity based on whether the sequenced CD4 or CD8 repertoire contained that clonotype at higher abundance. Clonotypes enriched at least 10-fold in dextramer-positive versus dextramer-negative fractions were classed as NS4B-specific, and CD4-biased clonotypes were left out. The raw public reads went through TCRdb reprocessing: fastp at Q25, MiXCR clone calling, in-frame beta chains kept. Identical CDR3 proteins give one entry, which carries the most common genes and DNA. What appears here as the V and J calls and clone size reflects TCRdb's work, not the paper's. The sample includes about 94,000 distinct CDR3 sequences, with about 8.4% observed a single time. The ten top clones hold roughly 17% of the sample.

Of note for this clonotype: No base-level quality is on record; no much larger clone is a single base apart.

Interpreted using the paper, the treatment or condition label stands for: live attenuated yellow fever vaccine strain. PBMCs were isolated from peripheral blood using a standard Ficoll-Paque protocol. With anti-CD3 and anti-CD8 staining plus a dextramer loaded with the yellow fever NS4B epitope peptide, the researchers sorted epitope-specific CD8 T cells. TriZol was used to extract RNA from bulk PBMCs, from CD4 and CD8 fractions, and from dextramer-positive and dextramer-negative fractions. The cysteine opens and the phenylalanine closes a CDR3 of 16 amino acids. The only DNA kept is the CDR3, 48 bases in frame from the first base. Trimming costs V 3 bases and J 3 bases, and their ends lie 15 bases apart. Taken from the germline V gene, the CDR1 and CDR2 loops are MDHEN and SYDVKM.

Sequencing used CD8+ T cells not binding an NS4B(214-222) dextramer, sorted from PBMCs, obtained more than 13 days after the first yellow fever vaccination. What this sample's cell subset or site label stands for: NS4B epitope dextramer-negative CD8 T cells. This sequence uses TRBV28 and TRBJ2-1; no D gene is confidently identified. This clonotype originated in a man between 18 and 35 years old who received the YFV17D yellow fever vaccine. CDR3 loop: CASSFNLRFHYNEQFF. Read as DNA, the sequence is TGTGCCAGCAGTTTTAATTTACGATTCCACTACAATGAGCAGTTCTTC.